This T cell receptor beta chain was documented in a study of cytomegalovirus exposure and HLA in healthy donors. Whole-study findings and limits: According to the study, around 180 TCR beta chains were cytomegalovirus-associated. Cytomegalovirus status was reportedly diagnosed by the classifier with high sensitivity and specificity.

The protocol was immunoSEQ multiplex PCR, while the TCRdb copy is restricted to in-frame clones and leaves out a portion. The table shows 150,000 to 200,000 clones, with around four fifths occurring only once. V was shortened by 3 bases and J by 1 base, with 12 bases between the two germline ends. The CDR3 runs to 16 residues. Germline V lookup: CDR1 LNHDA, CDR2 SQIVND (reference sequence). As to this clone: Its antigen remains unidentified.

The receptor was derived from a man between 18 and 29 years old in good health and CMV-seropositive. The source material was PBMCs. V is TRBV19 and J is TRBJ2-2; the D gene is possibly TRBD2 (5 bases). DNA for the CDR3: TGTGCCAGTAGTATTACGGGCGGGCAGAACACCGGGGAGCTGTTTTTT. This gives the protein CASSITGGQNTGELFF.